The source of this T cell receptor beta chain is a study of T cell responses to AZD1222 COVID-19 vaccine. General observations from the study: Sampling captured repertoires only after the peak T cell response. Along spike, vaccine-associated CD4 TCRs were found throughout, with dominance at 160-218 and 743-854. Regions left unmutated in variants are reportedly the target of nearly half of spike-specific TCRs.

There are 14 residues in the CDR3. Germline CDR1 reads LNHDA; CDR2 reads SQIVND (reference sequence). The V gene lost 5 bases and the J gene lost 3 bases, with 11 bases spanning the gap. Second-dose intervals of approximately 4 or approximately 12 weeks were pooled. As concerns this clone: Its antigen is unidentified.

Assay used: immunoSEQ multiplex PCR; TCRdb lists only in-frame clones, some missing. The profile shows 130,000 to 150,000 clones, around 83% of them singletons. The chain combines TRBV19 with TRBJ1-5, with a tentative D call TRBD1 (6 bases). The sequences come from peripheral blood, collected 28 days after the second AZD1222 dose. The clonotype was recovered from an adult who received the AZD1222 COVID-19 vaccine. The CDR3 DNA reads TGTGCCAGTAGTGTCCGGGACAACAATCAGCCCCAGCATTTT. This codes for CASSVRDNNQPQHF.